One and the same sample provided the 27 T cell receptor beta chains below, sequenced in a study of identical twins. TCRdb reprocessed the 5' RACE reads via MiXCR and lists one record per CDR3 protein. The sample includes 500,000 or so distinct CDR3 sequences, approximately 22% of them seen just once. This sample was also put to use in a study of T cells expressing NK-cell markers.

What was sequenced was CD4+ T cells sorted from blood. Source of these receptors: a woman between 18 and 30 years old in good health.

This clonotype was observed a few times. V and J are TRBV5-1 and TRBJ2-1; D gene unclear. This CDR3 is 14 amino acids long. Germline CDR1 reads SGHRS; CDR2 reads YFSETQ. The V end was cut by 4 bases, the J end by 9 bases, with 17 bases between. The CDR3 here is CASSLMELLGEQFF. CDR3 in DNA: TGCGCCAGCAGCCTCATGGAGCTTTTGGGTGAGCAGTTCTTC.

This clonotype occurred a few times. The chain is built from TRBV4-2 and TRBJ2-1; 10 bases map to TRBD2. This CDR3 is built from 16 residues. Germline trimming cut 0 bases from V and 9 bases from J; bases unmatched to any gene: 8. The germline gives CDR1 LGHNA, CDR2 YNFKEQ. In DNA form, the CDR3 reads TGTGCCAGCAGCCAAGATTGGCAGCGGGGGGGCGGTGAGCAGTTCTTC. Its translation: CASSQDWQRGGGEQFF.

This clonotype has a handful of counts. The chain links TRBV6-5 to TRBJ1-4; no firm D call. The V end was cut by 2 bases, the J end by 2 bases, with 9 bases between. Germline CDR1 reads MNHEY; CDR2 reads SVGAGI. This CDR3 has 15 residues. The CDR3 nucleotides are TGTGCCAGCAGTTACGGGAGGACGACTAATGAAAAACTGTTTTTT. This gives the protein CASSYGRTTNEKLFF.

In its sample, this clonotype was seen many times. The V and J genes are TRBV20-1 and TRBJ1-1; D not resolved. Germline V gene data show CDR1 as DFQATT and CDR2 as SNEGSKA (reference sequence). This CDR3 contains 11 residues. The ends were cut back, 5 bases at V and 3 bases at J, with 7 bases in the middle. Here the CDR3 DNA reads TGCAGTGCTGCAAAGCACACTGAAGCTTTCTTT. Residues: CSAAKHTEAFF.

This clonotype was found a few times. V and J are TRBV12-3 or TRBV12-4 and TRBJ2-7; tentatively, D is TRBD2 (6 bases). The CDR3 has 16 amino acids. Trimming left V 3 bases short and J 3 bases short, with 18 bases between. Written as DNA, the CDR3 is TGTGCCAGCAGTTTCGTGAGCGGGCCGTCTTTCTACGAGCAGTACTTC. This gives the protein CASSFVSGPSFYEQYF.

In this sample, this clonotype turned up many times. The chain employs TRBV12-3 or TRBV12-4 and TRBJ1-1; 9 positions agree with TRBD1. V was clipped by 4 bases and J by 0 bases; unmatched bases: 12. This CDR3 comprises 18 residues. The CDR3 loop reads CASSSPYRGLSMNTEAFF. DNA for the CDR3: TGTGCCAGCAGTTCCCCGTACAGGGGGCTTAGTATGAACACTGAAGCTTTCTTT.

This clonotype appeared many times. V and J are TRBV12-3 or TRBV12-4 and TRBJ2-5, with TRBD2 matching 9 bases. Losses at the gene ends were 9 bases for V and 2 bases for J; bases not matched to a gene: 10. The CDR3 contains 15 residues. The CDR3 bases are TGTGCCAGTTCCCGATGGGCGGGAGGGCAAGAGACCCAGTACTTC. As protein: CASSRWAGGQETQYF.

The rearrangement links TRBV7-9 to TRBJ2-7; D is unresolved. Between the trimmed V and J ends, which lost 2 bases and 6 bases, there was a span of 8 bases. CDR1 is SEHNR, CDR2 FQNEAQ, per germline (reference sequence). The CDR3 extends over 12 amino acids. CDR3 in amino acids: CASSLLQSEQYF. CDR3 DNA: TGTGCCAGCAGCTTATTGCAATCCGAGCAGTACTTC.

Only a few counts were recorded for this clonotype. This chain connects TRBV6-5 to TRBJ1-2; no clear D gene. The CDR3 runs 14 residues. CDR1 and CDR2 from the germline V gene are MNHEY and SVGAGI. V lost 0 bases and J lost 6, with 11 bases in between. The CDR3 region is CASSYSRRINGYTF. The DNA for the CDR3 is TGTGCCAGCAGTTACTCGAGACGGATAAATGGCTACACCTTC.

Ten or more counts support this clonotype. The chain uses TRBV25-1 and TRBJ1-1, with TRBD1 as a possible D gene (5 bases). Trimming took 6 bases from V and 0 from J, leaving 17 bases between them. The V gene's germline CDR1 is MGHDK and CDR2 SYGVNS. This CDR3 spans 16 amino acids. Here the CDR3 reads CASRPTLGPLNTEAFF. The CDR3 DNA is TGTGCCAGCAGGCCCACCCTGGGACCGTTGAACACTGAAGCTTTCTTT.

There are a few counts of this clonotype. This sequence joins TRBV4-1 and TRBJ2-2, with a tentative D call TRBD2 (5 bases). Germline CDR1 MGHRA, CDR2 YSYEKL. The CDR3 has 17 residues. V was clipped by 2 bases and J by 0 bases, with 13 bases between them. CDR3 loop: CASSQIWETSNTGELFF. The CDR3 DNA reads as TGCGCCAGCAGCCAAATCTGGGAGACCTCGAACACCGGGGAGCTGTTTTTT.

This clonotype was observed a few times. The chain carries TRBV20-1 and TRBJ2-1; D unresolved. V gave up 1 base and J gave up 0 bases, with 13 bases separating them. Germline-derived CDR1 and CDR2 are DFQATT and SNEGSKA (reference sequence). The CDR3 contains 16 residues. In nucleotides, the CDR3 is TGCAGTGCTAGAGGTCACCAGAACAACTCCTACAATGAGCAGTTCTTC. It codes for CSARGHQNNSYNEQFF.

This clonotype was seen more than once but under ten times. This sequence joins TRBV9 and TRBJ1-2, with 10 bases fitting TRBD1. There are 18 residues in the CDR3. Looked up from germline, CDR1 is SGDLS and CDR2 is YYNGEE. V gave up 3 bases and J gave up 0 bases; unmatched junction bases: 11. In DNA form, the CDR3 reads TGTGCCAGCAGCGCAGGGGGACAGGGGCGAATCTCTAACTATGGCTACACCTTC. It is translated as CASSAGGQGRISNYGYTF.

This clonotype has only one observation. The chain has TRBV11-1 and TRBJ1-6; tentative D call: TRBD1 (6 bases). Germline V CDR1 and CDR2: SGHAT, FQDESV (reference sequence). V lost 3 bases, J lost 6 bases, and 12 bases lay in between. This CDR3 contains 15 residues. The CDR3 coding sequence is TGTGCCAGCAGCTTCGGGGGCGGTTTTAATTCACCCCTCCACTTT. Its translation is CASSFGGGFNSPLHF.

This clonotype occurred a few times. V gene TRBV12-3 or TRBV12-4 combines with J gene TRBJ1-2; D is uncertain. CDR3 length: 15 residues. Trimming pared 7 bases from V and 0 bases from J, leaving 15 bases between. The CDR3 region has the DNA TGTGCCAGCACCACACGGTTGGGATCTAACTATGGCTACACCTTC. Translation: CASTTRLGSNYGYTF.

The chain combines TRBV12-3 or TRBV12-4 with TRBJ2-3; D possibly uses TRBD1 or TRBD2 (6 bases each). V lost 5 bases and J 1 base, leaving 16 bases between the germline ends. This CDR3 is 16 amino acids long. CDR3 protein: CASSPLGGGRTDTQYF. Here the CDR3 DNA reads TGTGCCAGCAGTCCCCTGGGGGGCGGACGCACAGATACGCAGTATTTT.

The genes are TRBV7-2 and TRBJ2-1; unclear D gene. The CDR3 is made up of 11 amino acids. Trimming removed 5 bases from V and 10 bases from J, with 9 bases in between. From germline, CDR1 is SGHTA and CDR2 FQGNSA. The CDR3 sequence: CASSQKEEQFF. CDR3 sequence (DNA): TGTGCCAGCAGCCAGAAGGAGGAGCAGTTCTTC.

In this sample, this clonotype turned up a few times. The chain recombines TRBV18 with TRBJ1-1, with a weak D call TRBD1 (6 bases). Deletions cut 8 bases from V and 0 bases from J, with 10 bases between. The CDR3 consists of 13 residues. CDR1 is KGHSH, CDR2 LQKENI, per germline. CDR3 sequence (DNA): TGTGCCAGCGGCAGGGGAGTGAACACTGAAGCTTTCTTT. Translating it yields CASGRGVNTEAFF.

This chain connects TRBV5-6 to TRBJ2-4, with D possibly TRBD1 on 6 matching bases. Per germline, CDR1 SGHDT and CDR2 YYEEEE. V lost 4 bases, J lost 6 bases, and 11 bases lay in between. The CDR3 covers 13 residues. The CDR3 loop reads CASSPADRNIQYF. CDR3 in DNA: TGTGCCAGCAGCCCGGCGGACAGAAACATTCAGTACTTC. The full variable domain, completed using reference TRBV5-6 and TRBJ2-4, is DAGVTQSPTHLIKTRGQQVTLRCSPKSGHDTVSWYQQALGQGPQFIFQYYEEEERQRGNFPDRFSGHQFPNYSSELNVNALLLGDSALYLCASSPADRNIQYFGAGTRLSVL.

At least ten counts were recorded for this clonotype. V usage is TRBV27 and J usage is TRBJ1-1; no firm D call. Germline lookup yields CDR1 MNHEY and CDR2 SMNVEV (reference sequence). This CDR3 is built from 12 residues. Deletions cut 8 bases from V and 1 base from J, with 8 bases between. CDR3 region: CASRPRNTEAFF. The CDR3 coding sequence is TGTGCCAGCCGTCCCCGGAACACTGAAGCTTTCTTT.

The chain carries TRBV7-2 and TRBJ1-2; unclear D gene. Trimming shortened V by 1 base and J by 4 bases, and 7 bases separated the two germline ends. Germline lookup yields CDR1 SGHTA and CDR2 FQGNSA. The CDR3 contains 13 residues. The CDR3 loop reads CASSLDEFYGYTF. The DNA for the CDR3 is TGTGCCAGCAGCTTAGATGAGTTCTATGGCTACACCTTC.

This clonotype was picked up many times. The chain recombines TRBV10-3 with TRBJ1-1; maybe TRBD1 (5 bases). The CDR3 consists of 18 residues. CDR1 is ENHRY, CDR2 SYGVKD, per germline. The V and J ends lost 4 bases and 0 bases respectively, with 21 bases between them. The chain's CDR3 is CAISGRGRGRDMNTEAFF. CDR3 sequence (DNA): TGTGCCATCAGTGGGAGGGGCCGAGGTCGGGATATGAACACTGAAGCTTTCTTT.

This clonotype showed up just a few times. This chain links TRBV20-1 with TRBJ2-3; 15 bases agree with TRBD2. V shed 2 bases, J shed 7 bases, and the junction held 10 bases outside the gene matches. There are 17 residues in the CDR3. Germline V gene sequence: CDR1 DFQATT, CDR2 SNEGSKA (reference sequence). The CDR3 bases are TGCAGTGCTAGAACTTCAGGACTAGCGGGGGGGTTGTATACGCAGTATTTT. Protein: CSARTSGLAGGLYTQYF.

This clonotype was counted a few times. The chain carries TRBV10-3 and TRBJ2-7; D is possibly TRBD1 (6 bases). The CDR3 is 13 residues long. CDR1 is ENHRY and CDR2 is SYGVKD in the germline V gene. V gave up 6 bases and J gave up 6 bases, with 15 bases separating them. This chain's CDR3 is CAISGTLIIEQYF. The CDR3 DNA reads TGTGCCATCAGCGGGACACTCATCATCGAGCAGTACTTC.

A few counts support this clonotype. The CDR3: CSAAASAQGKNIQYF. As DNA, the CDR3 is TGCAGTGCCGCGGCCTCGGCGCAGGGCAAAAACATTCAGTACTTC. V and J are TRBV20-1 and TRBJ2-4; TRBD1 is a possible D gene (5 bases). CDR3 length: 15 residues. Between the trimmed V and J ends, which lost 6 bases and 3 bases, there was a span of 18 bases. Germline values: CDR1 DFQATT, CDR2 SNEGSKA (reference sequence).

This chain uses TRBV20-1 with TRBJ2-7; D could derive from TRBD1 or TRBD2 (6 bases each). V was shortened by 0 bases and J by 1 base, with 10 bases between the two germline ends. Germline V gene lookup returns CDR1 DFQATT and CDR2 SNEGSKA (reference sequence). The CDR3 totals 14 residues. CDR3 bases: TGCAGTGCTAGAGAGCTAGGGGGGTCCTACGAGCAGTACTTC. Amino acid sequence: CSARELGGSYEQYF.

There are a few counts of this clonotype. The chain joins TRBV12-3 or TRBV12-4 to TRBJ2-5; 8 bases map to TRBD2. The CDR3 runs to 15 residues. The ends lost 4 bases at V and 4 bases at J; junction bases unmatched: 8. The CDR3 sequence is CASSYNPGLGETQYF. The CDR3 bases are TGTGCCAGCAGTTACAACCCGGGACTAGGAGAGACCCAGTACTTC.